One and the same sample provided the 5 T cell receptor beta chains below, sequenced in a study of shared clonotypes between healthy human individuals. The naive CD8 fraction comprised CD45RO-negative cells positively selected for CCR7 and excluded terminally differentiated effector memory CD45RA+ cells. Only in-frame clones appear in the TCRdb table, and some are missing; sequencing was by immunoSEQ multiplex PCR. The sample lists under 2,000,000 clones, over 85% occurring once. The material sequenced was naive CD8+ T cells sorted from blood. All receptors come from a man aged 18 to 30 in good health.

The J gene is TRBJ1-1, the V gene TRBV7-2, with a possible D match to TRBD1 (6 bases). Germline V CDR1 and CDR2: SGHTA, FQGNSA. V was shortened by 5 bases and J by 4 bases, with 23 bases between the two germline ends. CDR3 size: 17 residues. CDR3 nucleotide sequence: TGTGCCAGCAGCCGTAATTATAACGGGGGGCGCGGCACTGAAGCTTTCTTT. It codes for CASSRNYNGGRGTEAFF.

This chain uses TRBV5-4 with TRBJ2-7; a weak D match, TRBD2 (5 bases). The CDR3 is made up of 13 amino acids. The V and J ends lost 4 bases and 3 bases respectively, with 11 bases between them. The germline CDR1 and CDR2 sequences are SGHNT and YYREEE (reference sequence). CDR3 DNA: TGTGCCAGCAGCGTTGGACTTTACTACGAGCAGTACTTC. It is translated as CASSVGLYYEQYF. The whole variable domain, remainder taken from reference TRBV5-4 and TRBJ2-7, is ETGVTQSPTHLIKTRGQQVTLRCSSQSGHNTVSWYQQALGQGPQFIFQYYREEENGRGNFPPRFSGLQFPNYSSELNVNALELDDSALYLCASSVGLYYEQYFGPGTRLTVT.

The rearrangement links TRBV28 to TRBJ1-1; 7 bases match TRBD1. Per the germline V gene, CDR1 is MDHEN and CDR2 is SYDVKM. CDR3 length: 13 residues. V lost 4 bases and J lost 7; bases outside the gene matches: 6. The CDR3, as DNA: TGTGCCAGCAGTTCCACAGGGGCGGTTGAAGCTTTCTTT. It specifies CASSSTGAVEAFF.

J is TRBJ1-5 and V is TRBV5-3; 9 positions match TRBD1. TRBV5-3 is an ORF for which the function is uncertain. CDR3 length: 15 residues. V lost 1 base, J lost 5 bases, and 4 bases stayed unmatched. The CDR3 sequence is CARSLTGGLYQPQHF. The CDR3 DNA follows: TGTGCCAGAAGCTTGACAGGGGGCTTGTATCAGCCCCAGCATTTT.

This chain links TRBV15 with TRBJ2-1; 14 nucleotides line up with TRBD2. There are 18 residues in the CDR3. V trimming: 6 bases; J trimming: 1 base; junction bases outside the gene matches: 8. Germline V gives CDR1 LNHNV, CDR2 YYDKDF (reference sequence). Here the CDR3 reads CATRDTGTSGRSYNEQFF. The CDR3 DNA follows: TGTGCCACCAGGGATACCGGGACTAGCGGGAGATCCTACAATGAGCAGTTCTTC.